What follows is one T cell receptor beta chain and its context. What it binds is unknown. At collection, donors were nominally healthy, but unrecorded immune exposures were probable. The sample is drawn from a study of cytomegalovirus exposure and HLA in healthy donors. The CDR3 length is 13 residues. The V and J ends lost 4 bases and 9 bases, in that order; junction bases with no gene match: 7. Germline CDR1 is SGHRS and CDR2 is YFSETQ. General study results and limits: What a later analysis reportedly showed was that an Asian-associated ancestry cluster had fewer N-insertions than the roughly 700-donor mean. Cytomegalovirus-associated TCR beta chains were listed, numbering over 150.

The PCR was carried out with 60 Vbeta primers and 13 Jbeta primers. Generated by immunoSEQ multiplex PCR, the TCRdb table keeps only in-frame clones and is missing some. The sample records over 150,000 clones, over 75% being singletons. This TCR derives from a woman aged 25-40 years in good health and CMV-seronegative. Specimen: PBMCs. The chain joins TRBV5-1 to TRBJ1-2, with TRBD1 matching over 9 bases. CDR3 in amino acids: CASSPGQGGSYTF. The CDR3 DNA follows: TGCGCCAGCAGCCCGGGACAGGGCGGTAGCTACACCTTC. Full variable domain (missing parts from reference TRBV5-1 and TRBJ1-2): KAGVTQTPRYLIKTRGQQVTLSCSPISGHRSVSWYQQTPGQGLQFLFEYFSETQRNKGNFPGRFSGRQFSNSRSEMNVSTLELGDSALYLCASSPGQGGSYTFGSGTRLTVV.